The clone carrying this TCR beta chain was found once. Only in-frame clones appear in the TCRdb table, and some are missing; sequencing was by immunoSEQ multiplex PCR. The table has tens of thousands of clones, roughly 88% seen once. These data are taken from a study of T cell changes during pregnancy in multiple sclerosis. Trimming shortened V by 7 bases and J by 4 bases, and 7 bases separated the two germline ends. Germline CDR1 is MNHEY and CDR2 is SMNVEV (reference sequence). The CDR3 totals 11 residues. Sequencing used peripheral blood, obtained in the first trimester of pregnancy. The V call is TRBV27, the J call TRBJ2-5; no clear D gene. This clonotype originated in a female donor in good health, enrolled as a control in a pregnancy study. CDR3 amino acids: CASKERETQYF. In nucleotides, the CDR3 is TGTGCCAGCAAGGAGCGAGAGACCCAGTACTTC.